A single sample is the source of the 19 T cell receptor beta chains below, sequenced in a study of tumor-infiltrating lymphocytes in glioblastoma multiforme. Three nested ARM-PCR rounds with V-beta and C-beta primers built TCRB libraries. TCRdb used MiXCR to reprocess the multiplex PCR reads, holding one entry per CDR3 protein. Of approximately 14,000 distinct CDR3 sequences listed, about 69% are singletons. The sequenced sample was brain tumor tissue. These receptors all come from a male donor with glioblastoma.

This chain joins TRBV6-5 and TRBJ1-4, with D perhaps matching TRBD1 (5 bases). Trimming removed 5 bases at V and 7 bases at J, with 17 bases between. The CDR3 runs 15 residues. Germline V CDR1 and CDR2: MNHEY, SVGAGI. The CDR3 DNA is TGTGCCAGCAGTAACCTCCGTGGGGCGGGTGAAAAACTGTTTTTT. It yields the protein CASSNLRGAGEKLFF.

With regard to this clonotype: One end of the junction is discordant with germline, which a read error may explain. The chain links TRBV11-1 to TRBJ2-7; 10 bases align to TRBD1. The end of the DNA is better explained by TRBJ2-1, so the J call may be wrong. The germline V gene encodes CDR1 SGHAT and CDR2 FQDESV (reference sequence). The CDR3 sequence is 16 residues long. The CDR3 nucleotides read TGTGCCAGCACCTTAGCTCGTCTGGACAGGGGGTACGAGCAGTTCTTC. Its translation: CASTLARLDRGYEQFF.

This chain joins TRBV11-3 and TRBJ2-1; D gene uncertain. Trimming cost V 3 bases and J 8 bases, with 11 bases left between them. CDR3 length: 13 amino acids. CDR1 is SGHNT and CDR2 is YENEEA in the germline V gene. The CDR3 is CASSFTNGDEQFF. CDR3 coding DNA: TGTGCCAGCAGCTTCACAAACGGAGATGAGCAGTTCTTC.

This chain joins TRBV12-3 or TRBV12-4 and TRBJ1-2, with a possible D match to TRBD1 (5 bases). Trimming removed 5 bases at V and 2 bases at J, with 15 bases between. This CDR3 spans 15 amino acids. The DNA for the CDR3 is TGTGCCAGCAGTCCCGCCCGACAGATAAACTATGGCTACACCTTC. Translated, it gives CASSPARQINYGYTF.

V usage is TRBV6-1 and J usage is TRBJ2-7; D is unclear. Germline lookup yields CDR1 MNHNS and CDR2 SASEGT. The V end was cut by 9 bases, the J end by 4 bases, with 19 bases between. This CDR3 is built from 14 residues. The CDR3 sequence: CASRKTPGAYEQYF. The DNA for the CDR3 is TGTGCCAGTAGGAAAACTCCGGGCGCATACGAGCAGTACTTC.

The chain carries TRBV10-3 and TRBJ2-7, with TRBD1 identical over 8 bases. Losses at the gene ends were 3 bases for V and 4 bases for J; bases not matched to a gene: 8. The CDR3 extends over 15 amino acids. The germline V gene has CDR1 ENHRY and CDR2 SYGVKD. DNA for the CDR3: TGTGCCATCAGTGATTCGACAGGGGCGTCTTACGAGCAGTACTTC. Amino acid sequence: CAISDSTGASYEQYF.

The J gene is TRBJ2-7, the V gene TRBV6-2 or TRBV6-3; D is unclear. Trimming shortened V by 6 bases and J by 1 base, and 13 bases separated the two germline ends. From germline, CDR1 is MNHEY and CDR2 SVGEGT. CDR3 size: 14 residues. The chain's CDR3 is CASSVPWGSYEQYF. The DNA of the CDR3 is TGTGCCAGCAGCGTCCCCTGGGGATCCTACGAGCAGTACTTC.

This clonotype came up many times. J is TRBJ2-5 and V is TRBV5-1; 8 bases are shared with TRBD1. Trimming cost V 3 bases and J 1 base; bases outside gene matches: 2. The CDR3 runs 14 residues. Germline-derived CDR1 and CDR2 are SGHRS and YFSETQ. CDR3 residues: CASSSGQAQETQYF. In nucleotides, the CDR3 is TGCGCCAGCAGCTCGGGACAGGCCCAAGAGACCCAGTACTTC.

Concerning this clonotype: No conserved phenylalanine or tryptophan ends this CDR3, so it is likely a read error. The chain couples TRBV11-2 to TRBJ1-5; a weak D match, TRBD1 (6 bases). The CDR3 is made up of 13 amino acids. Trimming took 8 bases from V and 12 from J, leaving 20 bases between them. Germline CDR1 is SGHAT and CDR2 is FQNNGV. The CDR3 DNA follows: TGTGCCAGCGGCTCACTGGTGGACAGTAGCCAGCATCTC. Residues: CASGSLVDSSQHL.

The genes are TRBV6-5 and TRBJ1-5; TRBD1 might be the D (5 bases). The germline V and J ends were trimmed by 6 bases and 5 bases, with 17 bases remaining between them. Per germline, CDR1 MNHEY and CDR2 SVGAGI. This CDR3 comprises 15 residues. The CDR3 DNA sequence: TGTGCCAGCAGACTAACCGGGATAGGGGATCAGCCCCAGCATTTT. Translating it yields CASRLTGIGDQPQHF.

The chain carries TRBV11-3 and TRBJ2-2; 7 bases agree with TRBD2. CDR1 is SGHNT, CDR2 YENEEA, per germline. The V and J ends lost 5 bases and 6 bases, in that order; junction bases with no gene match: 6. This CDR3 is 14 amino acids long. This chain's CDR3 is CASSPITSAGELFF. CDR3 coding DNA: TGTGCCAGCAGCCCAATAACTAGCGCCGGGGAGCTGTTTTTT.

DNA of the CDR3: TGTGCCAGCAGCTACGACAGCTCCTACGAGCAGTACTTC. It yields the protein CASSYDSSYEQYF. The V and J genes are TRBV11-2 and TRBJ2-7; tentatively, D is TRBD1 (5 bases). The CDR3 extends over 13 amino acids. The V end was cut by 4 bases, the J end by 0 bases, with 7 bases between. CDR1 is SGHAT and CDR2 is FQNNGV in the germline V gene.

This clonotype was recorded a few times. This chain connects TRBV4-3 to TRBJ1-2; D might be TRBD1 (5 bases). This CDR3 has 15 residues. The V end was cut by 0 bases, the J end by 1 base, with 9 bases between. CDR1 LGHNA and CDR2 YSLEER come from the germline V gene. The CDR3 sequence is CASSQDRGSNYGYTF. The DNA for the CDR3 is TGCGCCAGCAGCCAAGATCGGGGGAGTAACTATGGCTACACCTTC.

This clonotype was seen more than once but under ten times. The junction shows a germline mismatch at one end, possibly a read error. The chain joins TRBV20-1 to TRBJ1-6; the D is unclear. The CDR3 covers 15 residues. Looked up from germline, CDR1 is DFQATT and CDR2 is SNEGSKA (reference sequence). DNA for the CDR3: TGCAGTGCTAAAGGGCGGTGTTCCGTGAATTCGCCCCTCCACTTT. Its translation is CSAKGRCSVNSPLHF.

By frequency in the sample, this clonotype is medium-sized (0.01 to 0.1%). The CDR3 bases are TGTGCCAGCAGTTTTTATAGCAATCAGCCCCAGCATTTT. Translating gives CASSFYSNQPQHF. This rearrangement joins TRBV28 to TRBJ1-5; no clear D gene. Between the trimmed V and J ends, which lost 3 bases and 0 bases, there was a span of 3 bases. The germline V gene has CDR1 MDHEN and CDR2 SYDVKM. CDR3 length: 13 amino acids.

CDR3 DNA: TGTGCCAGCAGAAGCTCCCTAGGGGCGGGGATCACCGGGGAGCTGTTTTTT. It codes for CASRSSLGAGITGELFF. V and J are TRBV6-1 and TRBJ2-2; perhaps TRBD2 as D (6 bases). The V end lost 6 bases, the J end lost 4 bases, and 21 bases lay between the germline ends. Per the germline V gene, CDR1 is MNHNS and CDR2 is SASEGT. The CDR3 sequence is 17 residues long.

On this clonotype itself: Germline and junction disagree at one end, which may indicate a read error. CDR3 nucleotide sequence: TGTGCCAGCAGTTCGCTGACTAGAGGGAGCACATATACGCAGTATTTT. Translating gives CASSSLTRGSTYTQYF. The chain carries TRBV28 and TRBJ2-3, with a tentative D call TRBD2 (6 bases). The CDR3 extends over 16 amino acids. Germline CDR1 MDHEN, CDR2 SYDVKM.

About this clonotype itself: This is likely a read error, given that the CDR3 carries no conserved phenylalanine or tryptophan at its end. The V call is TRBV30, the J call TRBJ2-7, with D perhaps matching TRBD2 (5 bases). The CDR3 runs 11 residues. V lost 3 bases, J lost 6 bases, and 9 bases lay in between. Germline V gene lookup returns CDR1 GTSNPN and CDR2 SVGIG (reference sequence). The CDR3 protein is CAWRWGAEQYL. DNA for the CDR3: TGTGCCTGGAGGTGGGGAGCCGAGCAGTACCTC.

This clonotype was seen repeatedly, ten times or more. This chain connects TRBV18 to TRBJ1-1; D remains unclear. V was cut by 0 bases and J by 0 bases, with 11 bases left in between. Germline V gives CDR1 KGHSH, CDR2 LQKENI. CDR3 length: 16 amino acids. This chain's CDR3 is CASSPPHRGMNTEAFF. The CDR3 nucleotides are TGTGCCAGCTCACCACCGCACCGAGGCATGAACACTGAAGCTTTCTTT.